This T cell receptor (beta chain) was found in a study of CD8 T cells in cerebrospinal fluid in Alzheimer's disease. Study information: Plate-based nested PCR sequencing and droplet-based sequencing measured CSF T cell clonal expansion. The study, taken as a whole, reports: The authors cautioned that cerebrospinal fluid EBV-specific TCRs do not prove EBV causes Alzheimer's. EBV-specific clones showed no enrichment in Alzheimer's patients and were not the top expanded clones.

This clonotype is identified as medium-sized (0.01 to 0.1%) from frequency. Its antigen is unknown. Per the germline V gene, CDR1 is MNHEY and CDR2 is SMNVEV (reference sequence). The CDR3 consists of 14 residues. After re-calling the 10x single-cell sequencing reads, TCRdb lists one entry per CDR3 protein, DNA absent. In total, the table holds 1,500 to 2,000 distinct CDR3 sequences. For droplet-based sequencing, live CSF cells were sorted using a live/dead marker. The specimen sequenced was cerebrospinal fluid. The chain links TRBV27 to TRBJ1-4. The clonotype was recovered from a human donor in good health. CDR3 region: CASSFEGLGEKLFF.